This paragraph reports one T cell receptor beta chain. The specificity of this receptor is unknown. No base qualities exist here, and no much larger clone lies one base off it. To sequence the TCRbeta CDR3 region, genomic DNA was isolated from the sorted cells. The immunoSEQ Assay was used to sequence the TCRbeta CDR3 regions. TCRdb re-hosts the immuneACCESS table, in-frame sequences only. Its copies lack some clones; in the studies checked, an unresolved V gene accounts for under half of them, and the cause for the rest is not known. The sample includes around 67,000 clones, with approximately 80% observed a single time. The ten largest clones add up to approximately 0.75% of the sample. The CDR3 runs 12 residues from the cysteine to the phenylalanine. Kept here is only the CDR3 DNA, which spans 36 bases and is read in frame from base 1. Taken from the germline V gene (reference sequence), the CDR1 and CDR2 loops are MNHNY and SVGAGI. Between the V and J ends, shortened by 5 bases and 5 bases respectively, the junction contains 10 bases.

These data originate in a study of OX40 agonist ivuxolimab in advanced cancers. Regarding the research as a whole: The costimulatory receptor OX40 (CD134) was targeted by ivuxolimab, a fully human IgG2 agonistic monoclonal antibody. Intravenous ivuxolimab was administered to patients every 2 weeks at six dose levels: 0.01, 0.1, 0.3, 1.5, 3 and 10 mg/kg. The paper reports the monotherapy dose-escalation portion (N of about 50 patients) of the phase I ivuxolimab trial. Partial responses occurred in three dose-escalation patients: two with cutaneous melanoma and one with hepatocellular carcinoma. The point of sequencing TCRbeta in the periphery was to test whether ivuxolimab changed TCR sequence diversity and drove clonal T-cell expansion. Prior anti-PD-1, anti-PD-L1 or anti-CTLA-4 therapy was permitted, and checkpoint inhibitors had been received by around 39% of dose-escalation patients. The dose-escalation cohort was 82.7% male with a mean age of approximately 60 years, ranging from roughly 23 to 90. Of the approximately 50 dose-escalation patients, hepatocellular carcinoma was present in approximately 20, melanoma in approximately 15, renal cell carcinoma in 9 and head and neck cancer in 9.

The trial excluded patients who had a history of autoimmune disease or who were on systemic immunosuppression. In every dose cohort, peripheral blood was drawn for TCR sequencing at baseline, cycle 4 day 1, and cycle 7 day 1. The samples were taken from a phase I, first-in-human, multicenter, open-label dose-escalation trial of ivuxolimab. Adults with locally advanced or metastatic melanoma, renal cell, hepatocellular, or head and neck squamous cell carcinoma were enrolled in the trial. Before TCR sequencing, CD4+ T cells and CD8+ T cells from peripheral blood were sorted into separate populations. General study outcomes and caveats: Clonal expansion of both CD4+ and CD8+ blood T cells was observed from baseline to week 6 at doses 0.1 to 3.0 mg/kg. Low levels of normalized T-cell clonal expansion were also shown by some nonresponding patients. In partial responders in the 0.1-3.0 mg/kg groups, normalized peripheral clonal expansion was found to be among the lowest, especially among CD8+ T cells. On average, CD8+ T cells showed more expanded clones than CD4+ T cells after ivuxolimab. Antigen specificity was not determined for the clonally expanded peripheral T cells.

The sequence was collected from an adult with an advanced solid tumor such as melanoma, head and neck, liver or kidney cancer. The sample was CD4+ or CD8+ T cells sorted from blood, taken in a trial of the OX40 agonist ivuxolimab. The chain is encoded by TRBV6-6 joined to TRBJ2-7; the D segment cannot be called with confidence. The nucleotides are TGTGCCAGCAGTGGTGCTACTGACGAGCAGTACTTC. The encoded protein is CASSGATDEQYF.